This TCR beta chain is from a study of blood T cell repertoires in COVID-19. At the level of the study: Some COVID-19 samples were acute and others convalescent; all came from the United States, Italy and Spain.

Germline loops: CDR1 SGHNT, CDR2 YYREEE (reference sequence). The CDR3 is 17 residues long. J was trimmed by 0 bases and V by 3 bases; bases with no gene match: 7. The repertoire was sequenced with immunoSEQ multiplex PCR; TCRdb's copy has only in-frame clones and lacks some. The data show hundreds of thousands of clones, about 90% seen once. Material: PBMCs or T cells enriched from blood (not recorded which). The chain employs TRBV5-4 and TRBJ2-1, with TRBD2 matching over 9 bases. The TCR was taken from a woman under 30 with acute COVID-19. The DNA for the CDR3 is TGTGCCAGCAGCTACCTTCTAGCGGGGTACTCCTACAATGAGCAGTTCTTC. Translation gives CASSYLLAGYSYNEQFF.